This TCR beta chain originates from a study of blood T cells in healthy people across ages. Findings of the study overall: Long-lived donors carried more naive CD4+ cells and greater diversity than aged donors. Unknown donor CMV status possibly confounded expanded clonotype changes.

The sample holds a few counts of this clonotype. Its antigen is currently unknown. A J-beta primer mix and a sample-barcoded 5' primer were used in a second PCR of roughly 6 to 11 cycles. MiXCR, run by TCRdb on the 5' RACE reads, gives a single entry per CDR3 protein. The sample lists 1.5 million to 2 million distinct CDR3 sequences; 28% were seen once. The trim removed 6 bases at V and 5 bases at J, leaving 7 bases unmatched. This CDR3 has 15 amino acids. CDR1 and CDR2 from the germline V gene are SGHTA and FQGNSA. The sequence derives from a woman aged 25 to 39 in good health. The source material was blood. V is TRBV7-2 and J is TRBJ2-5, with 12 bases aligning to TRBD2. The CDR3 DNA sequence: TGTGCCAGCAGAGGACTAGCGGGACGACGGGAGACCCAGTACTTC. Translation: CASRGLAGRRETQYF.